This entry lists 30 T cell receptor beta chains sequenced from one sample in a study of blood T cell repertoires in COVID-19. The protocol was immunoSEQ multiplex PCR, while the TCRdb copy is restricted to in-frame clones and leaves out a portion. The repertoire holds approximately 180,000 clones, with about 85% as singletons. Sequencing used PBMCs or T cells enriched from blood (not recorded which). The receptors derive from a man between 40 and 49 years old who had recovered from COVID-19.

The V and J genes are TRBV7-9 and TRBJ1-5, with D unresolved. V lost 0 bases, J lost 0 bases, and 6 bases lay in between. From germline, CDR1 is SEHNR and CDR2 FQNEAQ (reference sequence). The CDR3 loop spans 15 amino acids. The CDR3 DNA sequence: TGTGCCAGCAGCTTAGCCCTAGATAGCAATCAGCCCCAGCATTTT. Protein: CASSLALDSNQPQHF. The whole variable domain, remainder taken from reference TRBV7-9 and TRBJ1-5, is DTGVSQNPRHKITKRGQNVTFRCDPISEHNRLYWYRQTLGQGPEFLTYFQNEAQLEKSRLLSDRFSAERPKGSFSTLEIQRTEQGDSAMYLCASSLALDSNQPQHFGDGTRLSIL.

The V call is TRBV28, the J call TRBJ1-2; D is unresolved. The CDR3 consists of 16 residues. V was pared by 5 bases and J by 6 bases, with 22 bases between. Germline V gene data show CDR1 as MDHEN and CDR2 as SYDVKM. The CDR3 protein is CASSAPHPENSNGYTF. DNA of the CDR3: TGTGCCAGCAGTGCCCCACATCCGGAGAATTCAAATGGCTACACCTTC.

The J gene is TRBJ2-1, the V gene TRBV7-3; 7 bases map to TRBD1. V lost 10 bases and J lost 4; bases outside the gene matches: 13. The germline CDR1 and CDR2 sequences are SGHTA and FQGTGA. The length of the CDR3 is 15 residues. The CDR3 coding sequence is TGTGCCACCACAACCCCCGGGACAGCTTACAATGAGCAGTTCTTC. Its protein product is CATTTPGTAYNEQFF.

The rearrangement joins TRBV29-1 to TRBJ1-5, with D perhaps TRBD1 (5 bases). The CDR3 runs to 13 residues. Germline lookup yields CDR1 SQVTM and CDR2 ANQGSEA. V gave up 6 bases and J gave up 4 bases, with 13 bases separating them. The CDR3 is CSVSKEGNQPQHF. CDR3 in DNA: TGCAGCGTCTCTAAGGAGGGGAATCAGCCCCAGCATTTT.

This chain connects TRBV30 to TRBJ1-2; perhaps TRBD1 as D (6 bases). Germline CDR1 and CDR2: GTSNPN and SVGIG (reference sequence). The ends were cut back, 1 base at V and 8 bases at J, with 14 bases in the middle. The CDR3 consists of 13 residues. The CDR3: CAWSAGAAGGYTF. In DNA, the CDR3 is TGTGCCTGGAGTGCAGGGGCCGCCGGCGGCTACACCTTC.

A single count supports this clone. The V and J genes are TRBV3-1 (or the pseudogene TRBV3-2) and TRBJ2-1; D is uncertain. The CDR3 has 12 amino acids. V lost 0 bases and J lost 7, with 4 bases in between. Germline V lookup: CDR1 LGHDT, CDR2 YNNKEL (reference sequence). The CDR3 DNA sequence: TGTGCCAGCAGCCAAGACCTTAATGAGCAGTTCTTC. The encoded protein is CASSQDLNEQFF.

In its sample, this clone was seen once. V usage is TRBV2 and J usage is TRBJ1-5; 9 nucleotides line up with TRBD1. V lost 6 bases to trimming and J lost 4 bases; unmatched junction nucleotides: 7. The germline V gene has CDR1 SNHLY and CDR2 FYNNEI. The CDR3 consists of 15 residues. CDR3 region: CASSDTGGQNQPQHF. In DNA, the CDR3 is TGTGCCAGCAGCGACACAGGGGGCCAGAATCAGCCCCAGCATTTT.

V is TRBV7-9 and J is TRBJ1-3; perhaps TRBD1 as D (6 bases). The CDR3 is 18 residues long. V gave up 7 bases and J gave up 0 bases, with 22 bases separating them. Per germline, CDR1 SEHNR and CDR2 FQNEAQ (reference sequence). This chain's CDR3 is CASIVFGETGFSGNTIYF. The CDR3 bases are TGTGCCAGCATCGTTTTTGGGGAAACAGGGTTCTCTGGAAACACCATATATTTT.

The chain uses TRBV3-1 (or the pseudogene TRBV3-2) and TRBJ2-3; weak D call: TRBD2 (7 bases). CDR3 size: 17 residues. Trimming pared 0 bases from V and 0 bases from J, leaving 13 bases between. Germline CDR1 and CDR2: LGHDT and YNNKEL (reference sequence). Written as DNA, the CDR3 is TGTGCCAGCAGCCAAGAAGGGGGGGGGCTCAGCACAGATACGCAGTATTTT. This translates into CASSQEGGGLSTDTQYF.

The rearrangement links TRBV2 to TRBJ2-1; tentatively, D is TRBD1 (6 bases). With 2 bases removed from V and 9 bases from J, the gap between germline ends came to 17 bases. Germline V CDR1 and CDR2: SNHLY, FYNNEI. There are 15 residues in the CDR3. This CDR3 reads CASSENRAPQFEQFF. As DNA, the CDR3 is TGTGCCAGCAGTGAAAACAGGGCCCCCCAATTTGAGCAGTTCTTC. The full variable domain, with the rest looked up from reference TRBV2 and TRBJ2-1, is EPEVTQTPSHQVTQMGQEVILRCVPISNHLYFYWYRQILGQKVEFLVSFYNNEISEKSEIFDDQFSVERPDGSNFTLKIRSTKLEDSAMYFCASSENRAPQFEQFFGPGTRLTVL.

Worth noting for this clone: Germline and junction disagree at one end, which may indicate a read error. The rearrangement joins TRBV19 to TRBJ2-1, with 7 positions matching TRBD2. This CDR3 comprises 15 residues. Per the germline V gene, CDR1 is LNHDA and CDR2 is SQIVND (reference sequence). CDR3 sequence reads: CASSIEGGSFNEQFF. DNA for the CDR3: TGTGCCAGTAGTATAGAGGGAGGGTCCTTCAATGAGCAGTTCTTC.

V is TRBV27 and J is TRBJ1-5; 8 bases fit TRBD1. The CDR3 covers 13 residues. Looked up from germline, CDR1 is MNHEY and CDR2 is SMNVEV (reference sequence). CDR3 sequence (DNA): TGTGCTAATAAACAGGGGGTCGATCAGCCCCAGCATTTT. It encodes CANKQGVDQPQHF.

V usage is TRBV2 and J usage is TRBJ2-3, with D maybe TRBD1 (6 bases). Trimming removed 8 bases from V and 4 bases from J, with 25 bases in between. CDR3 length: 17 residues. Per the germline V gene, CDR1 is SNHLY and CDR2 is FYNNEI. The CDR3 DNA follows: TGTGCCAGCCACCCTAGGTCCGGGACAAGGGAAGCAGATACGCAGTATTTT. Translation gives CASHPRSGTREADTQYF. Variable domain in full (rest from reference TRBV2 and TRBJ2-3): EPEVTQTPSHQVTQMGQEVILRCVPISNHLYFYWYRQILGQKVEFLVSFYNNEISEKSEIFDDQFSVERPDGSNFTLKIRSTKLEDSAMYFCASHPRSGTREADTQYFGPGTRLTVL.

V is TRBV9 and J is TRBJ2-5, with 10 bases fitting TRBD2. The V and J ends lost 3 bases and 2 bases, in that order; junction bases with no gene match: 10. Germline V gene lookup returns CDR1 SGDLS and CDR2 YYNGEE. The CDR3 runs to 17 residues. The CDR3 protein is CASSGRLAGGHQETQYF. CDR3 bases: TGTGCCAGCAGCGGAAGATTAGCGGGGGGCCATCAAGAGACCCAGTACTTC.

The chain uses TRBV7-6 and TRBJ2-2; maybe TRBD1 (5 bases). This CDR3 region has 14 residues. With 2 bases removed from V and 1 base from J, the gap between germline ends came to 5 bases. Germline CDR1 and CDR2: SGHVS and FNYEAQ. CDR3 in DNA: TGTGCCAGCAGCTTACAGGGGAACACCGGGGAGCTGTTTTTT. Protein sequence: CASSLQGNTGELFF.

The chain has TRBV6-1 and TRBJ1-2; the D is unclear. The CDR3 spans 15 residues. Germline V gene data show CDR1 as MNHNS and CDR2 as SASEGT. Between the trimmed V and J ends, which lost 1 base and 2 bases, there was a span of 11 bases. The CDR3 DNA sequence: TGTGCCAGCAGTGAAGTGGAGGTGGGCAACTATGGCTACACCTTC. It specifies CASSEVEVGNYGYTF.

The chain links TRBV14 to TRBJ2-1, with D perhaps TRBD1 (5 bases). Looked up from germline, CDR1 is SGHDN and CDR2 is FVKESK. The V end lost 1 base, the J end lost 8 bases, and 9 bases lay between the germline ends. This CDR3 comprises 13 residues. The CDR3 loop reads CASSQVVGDEQFF. The DNA of the CDR3 is TGTGCCAGCAGCCAAGTAGTAGGGGATGAGCAGTTCTTC.

This rearrangement joins TRBV4-1 to TRBJ2-7; D might be TRBD2 (6 bases). V was cut by 0 bases and J by 0 bases, with 12 bases left in between. This CDR3 spans 16 amino acids. Germline assignment: CDR1 MGHRA and CDR2 YSYEKL. CDR3 bases: TGCGCCAGCAGCCAAGACGCCAGGGAGGACTCCTACGAGCAGTACTTC. It encodes CASSQDAREDSYEQYF.

The chain joins TRBV4-2 to TRBJ1-1, with 8 bases that match TRBD1. The V and J ends lost 0 bases and 7 bases, in that order; junction bases with no gene match: 7. This CDR3 contains 15 residues. Germline V lookup: CDR1 LGHNA, CDR2 YNFKEQ. The CDR3 region has the DNA TGTGCCAGCAGCCAAGACGGACAGGGCGATGGTGAAGCTTTCTTT. Amino acid sequence: CASSQDGQGDGEAFF.

The gene calls are TRBV6-5 and TRBJ2-7, with a possible D match to TRBD2 (5 bases). The length of the CDR3 is 14 residues. The germline V gene encodes CDR1 MNHEY and CDR2 SVGAGI. Trimming cost V 3 bases and J 6 bases, with 15 bases left between them. The DNA of the CDR3 is TGTGCCAGCAGTTATACCCAAAGGGCGGGCGAGCAGTACTTC. Translating gives CASSYTQRAGEQYF.

This clone appeared a single time. The rearrangement links TRBV19 to TRBJ2-3, with unresolved D. Germline V lookup: CDR1 LNHDA, CDR2 SQIVND (reference sequence). The V end lost 6 bases, the J end lost 0 bases, and 4 bases lay between the germline ends. The CDR3 length is 12 residues. CDR3: CASSTSTDTQYF. The CDR3 DNA follows: TGTGCCAGTAGCACTAGCACAGATACGCAGTATTTT.

The count of this clone is one. The chain links TRBV29-1 to TRBJ1-2; 9 bases fit TRBD1. J was trimmed by 2 bases and V by 5 bases; bases with no gene match: 3. In germline, CDR1 is SQVTM, CDR2 ANQGSEA. The CDR3 sequence is 13 residues long. CDR3 in amino acids: CSVIGTGNYGYTF. DNA of the CDR3: TGCAGCGTTATCGGGACAGGGAACTATGGCTACACCTTC.

This rearrangement joins TRBV25-1 to TRBJ2-2; 7 bases line up with TRBD1. Germline values: CDR1 MGHDK, CDR2 SYGVNS. The length of the CDR3 is 16 residues. J gave up 3 bases and V 1 base, and 5 bases lay outside the gene matches. In DNA, the CDR3 is TGTGCCAGCAGTGAATCAACAGGGGATCACACCGGGGAGCTGTTTTTT. Encoded protein: CASSESTGDHTGELFF.

The V call is TRBV29-1, the J call TRBJ2-1; D unclear. Between the trimmed V and J ends, which lost 6 bases and 6 bases, there was a span of 6 bases. Germline values: CDR1 SQVTM, CDR2 ANQGSEA. The CDR3 covers 10 residues. CDR3 loop: CSVLPNEQFF. CDR3 sequence (DNA): TGCAGCGTCCTTCCCAATGAGCAGTTCTTC.

The V call is TRBV9, the J call TRBJ1-1; 11 bases map to TRBD1. Germline CDR1 SGDLS, CDR2 YYNGEE. The V and J ends lost 4 bases and 8 bases, in that order; junction bases with no gene match: 4. This CDR3 is 13 amino acids long. CDR3 sequence: CASSSGQGVEAFF. For the CDR3, the DNA is TGTGCCAGCAGCTCGGGACAGGGGGTGGAAGCTTTCTTT.

This CDR3 reads CASSDYLGGRSNEQFF. The DNA for the CDR3 is TGTGCCAGCAGCGATTACTTGGGGGGGAGGAGTAATGAGCAGTTCTTC. The chain uses TRBV27 and TRBJ2-1; 7 bases map to TRBD2. V dropped 6 bases and J dropped 7; count of bases not matched to a gene: 15. Germline V CDR1 and CDR2: MNHEY, SMNVEV (reference sequence). CDR3 size: 16 residues.

The V gene is TRBV5-1, the J gene TRBJ1-3; TRBD1 might be the D (6 bases). The CDR3 is 13 residues long. Trimming shortened V by 4 bases and J by 4 bases, and 9 bases separated the two germline ends. CDR1 SGHRS and CDR2 YFSETQ come from the germline V gene. The CDR3 region has the DNA TGCGCCAGCAGCGCAGGACAGGGAAACACCATATATTTT. Its translation is CASSAGQGNTIYF.

This chain uses TRBV24-1 with TRBJ1-2; a possible D gene is TRBD1 (5 bases). This CDR3 comprises 12 residues. The V end lost 3 bases, the J end lost 11 bases, and 12 bases lay between the germline ends. CDR1 and CDR2 from the germline V gene are KGHDR and SFDVKD. CDR3 residues: CATSDLNRRYTF. In nucleotides, the CDR3 is TGTGCCACCAGTGATCTCAACAGGCGTTACACCTTC.

This clone was observed a handful of times. V and J are TRBV5-6 and TRBJ2-7, with TRBD1 matching 11 bases. Germline loops: CDR1 SGHDT, CDR2 YYEEEE. The CDR3 runs to 15 residues. The junction had 10 bases not matched to a gene; V was cut back by 2 bases and J by 9 bases. The CDR3 region has the DNA TGTGCCAGCAGCTTCTCCGGGACAGGGGGGGTGAGGCAGTACTTC. Translating gives CASSFSGTGGVRQYF.

The chain links TRBV7-8 to TRBJ2-3; 13 nucleotides line up with TRBD2. Germline assignment: CDR1 SGHVS and CDR2 FQNEAQ. CDR3 length equals 16 residues. With 5 bases clipped from V and 5 bases from J, the junction kept 7 bases outside the gene matches. CDR3 sequence: CASSTRLAGGQDTQYF. CDR3 in DNA: TGTGCCAGCAGCACCCGACTAGCGGGGGGCCAAGATACGCAGTATTTT.